This paragraph covers one T cell receptor (beta chain) sequence. Its target is unknown. The study sampled blood at baseline, cycle 4 day 1, and cycle 7 day 1. TCRdb keeps only in-frame clones here, not all; method: immunoSEQ multiplex PCR. In the table there are fewer than 200,000 clones, roughly 94% of which are singletons. This record comes from a study of OX40 agonist ivuxolimab in advanced cancers. Across the study: The drug used for patients, ivuxolimab, was an agonistic anti-OX40 (CD134) antibody. Under the entry rules, prior anti-PD-1, anti-PD-L1 or anti-CTLA-4 therapy was allowed, and roughly 41% had some.

Germline assignment: CDR1 LNHDA and CDR2 SQIVND (reference sequence). CDR3 size: 15 residues. J was trimmed by 8 bases and V by 4 bases; bases with no gene match: 9. Study-level points and caveats: Partial responders at 0.1-3.0 mg/kg had among the lowest clonal expansion.

The chain is built from TRBV19 and TRBJ1-1; 11 nucleotides match TRBD1. The TCR comes from an adult with an advanced solid tumor such as melanoma, head and neck, liver or kidney cancer. The sequencing here drew on CD4+ or CD8+ T cells sorted from blood, taken in a trial of the OX40 agonist ivuxolimab. CDR3 amino acids: CASSRTGGLPSEAFF. In DNA form, the CDR3 reads TGTGCCAGTAGTAGGACAGGGGGCTTGCCATCCGAAGCTTTCTTT.